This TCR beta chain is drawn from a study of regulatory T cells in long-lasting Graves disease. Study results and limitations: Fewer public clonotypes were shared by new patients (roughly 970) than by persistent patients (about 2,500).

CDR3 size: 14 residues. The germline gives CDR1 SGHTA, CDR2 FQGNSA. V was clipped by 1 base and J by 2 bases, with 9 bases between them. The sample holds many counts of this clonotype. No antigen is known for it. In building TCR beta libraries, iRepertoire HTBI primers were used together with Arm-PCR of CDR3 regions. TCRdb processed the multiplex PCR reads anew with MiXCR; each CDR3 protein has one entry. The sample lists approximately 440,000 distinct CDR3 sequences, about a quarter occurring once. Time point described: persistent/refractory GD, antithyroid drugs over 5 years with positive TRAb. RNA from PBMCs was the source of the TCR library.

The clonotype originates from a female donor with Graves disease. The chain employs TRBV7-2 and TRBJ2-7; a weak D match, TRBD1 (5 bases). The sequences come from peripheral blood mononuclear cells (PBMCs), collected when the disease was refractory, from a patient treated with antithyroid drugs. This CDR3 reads CASSLVGRTYEQYF. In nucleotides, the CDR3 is TGTGCCAGCAGCTTAGTGGGGCGGACCTACGAGCAGTACTTC.